What follows is one T cell receptor (beta chain) and its context. Its antigen is undetermined. This sample is part of a study of T cells expressing NK-cell markers. Across the whole study: From sorted CD3+CD56+NKG2C+, CD3+CD56+NKG2C- and CD3+CD56-NKG2C+ T cells came the TCR beta repertoires. In the group of eight sequenced donors, seven were HCMV-seropositive and one was seronegative.

TCRdb derives one entry per CDR3 protein from the 5' RACE reads, leaving out DNA. The sample holds 350,000 to 400,000 distinct CDR3 sequences. The study's findings and limits: In several donors, these clonotypes also led the CD3+CD56-NKG2C+ fraction. More than 5 donors had dominant NKG2C+ clonotypes that comprised about 1.0-7.5% of their CD8+ T cells.

The CDR3 loop spans 17 amino acids. CDR1 and CDR2 (germline): MGHRA, YSYEKL. The chain joins TRBV4-1 to TRBJ2-7; TCRdb outputs TRBD2, but without DNA this stays unchecked. This receptor was taken from a woman in her fifties or sixties in good health. The sequenced sample consisted of blood T cells: a sorted CD56 or NKG2C T cell subset, CD4+ or CD8+ T cells, or bulk PBMC T cells (not recorded which). The CDR3 is CASSQDTGGRASYEQYF.